The rows below give T cell receptor beta chains drawn from one sample of a study of molecular identifiers for immune sequencing clone quantification. MiXCR, applied by TCRdb to the PCR reads, yields one record per CDR3 protein. The sample contains 250,000 to 400,000 distinct CDR3 sequences, over 20% of which appear only once. What was sequenced was naive CD8+ T cells from blood, with Jurkat cell RNA spiked in. The receptors shown here come from a human donor in good health. Some libraries in this study had Jurkat cell RNA spiked in. The CDR3 runs from the conserved cysteine through the conserved F or W. The D gene is left open where the match is weak. Part of the rows lack a size; the others show once, few, many or a class for expanded clones.

>many|TRBJ1-1|TRBV2|TRBD1
TGTGCCAGCAGCACAGGGACAGGGGGCTCTGAAGCTTTCTTT
CASSTGTGGSEAFF
>many|TRBJ2-3|TRBV9|TRBD2
TGTGCCAGCAGCCCCCACGGAGGACTAGCGGGGTTGGGAGATACGCAGTATTTT
CASSPHGGLAGLGDTQYF
>many|TRBJ1-1|TRBV2|-
TGTGCCAGCTCTGATGGCGAGTTGAGCACTGAAGCTTTCTTT
CASSDGELSTEAFF
>few|TRBJ2-7|TRBV6-2/TRBV6-3|-
TGTGCCAGCAGCTTCAGGACGGATACTAACGGGGATATTTACGAGCAGTACTTC
CASSFRTDTNGDIYEQYF
>many|TRBJ1-2|TRBV3-1|TRBD1
TGTGCCAGCAGAGAGACAGGGCATGGCTACACCTTC
CASRETGHGYTF
>-|TRBJ2-7|TRBV20-1|-
TGCAGTGCTAGAGACCCAGCGAGCTACGAGCAGTACTTC
CSARDPASYEQYF
>many|TRBJ1-5|TRBV12-3/TRBV12-4|TRBD1
TGTGCCAGCAGCTTGGCCGGGACAGGACACAATCAGCCCCAGCATTTT
CASSLAGTGHNQPQHF
>-|TRBJ1-1|TRBV27|-
TGTGCCAGCTCATGGGGGGGGCTCGACACTGAAGCTTTCTTT
CASSWGGLDTEAFF
>many|TRBJ1-4|TRBV4-3|-
TGCGCCAGCAGCCAAGAGGGGGCTACCTGGGGAGGCGGAAAACTGTTTTTT
CASSQEGATWGGGKLFF
>many|TRBJ1-1|TRBV27|-
TGTGCCAGCATGGTTTCGCTTGGTTGGCAGCATAACACTGAAGCTTTCTTT
CASMVSLGWQHNTEAFF
>few|TRBJ2-5|TRBV25-1|-
TGTGCCAGCAGTGACCGGACAAAAGCCGGGCAAGAGACCCAGTACTTC
CASSDRTKAGQETQYF
>many|TRBJ2-7|TRBV4-2|-
TGTGCCAGCAGCCAATCTATGGGCCTCCGCTCCTACGAGCAGTACTTC
CASSQSMGLRSYEQYF
>many|TRBJ2-3|TRBV27|-
TGTGCCAGCAGCCCTCGTGTCGGGGTCACAGATACGCAGTATTTT
CASSPRVGVTDTQYF
>many|TRBJ1-5|TRBV6-1|-
TGTGCCAGCAGTGACAGGGGACAATGGCCCCAGCATTTT
CASSDRGQWPQHF
>few|TRBJ2-3|TRBV20-1|TRBD1
TGCAGTGCTAGAGAGACAGGGGGCACAGATACGCAGTATTTT
CSARETGGTDTQYF
>many|TRBJ1-2|TRBV7-2|-
TGTGCCAGCAGCAAGAGTCAGGGTTGGGATGGCTACACCTTC
CASSKSQGWDGYTF
>few|TRBJ2-7|TRBV30|-
TGTGCCTGGAATGGGCTAGGTATATCCTACGAGCAGTACTTC
CAWNGLGISYEQYF
>-|TRBJ2-7|TRBV7-9|-
TGTGCCAGCGGCGCGGACTGGTCCTACGAGCAGTACTTC
CASGADWSYEQYF
>-|TRBJ1-1|TRBV4-3|-
TGCGCCAGCAGCGGAGAGGGACCGGTGAACACTGAAGCTTTCTTT
CASSGEGPVNTEAFF
>few|TRBJ1-6|TRBV19|-
TGTGCCAGTAGTATTTCGCCGGGGGCGAACTCACCCCTCCACTTT
CASSISPGANSPLHF
>-|TRBJ2-3|TRBV7-9|TRBD2
TGTGCCAGCAGCCCCACGCCTCAGCGGGATGACGGTACGCAGTATTTT
CASSPTPQRDDGTQYF
>-|TRBJ2-3|TRBV30|-
TGTGCCTGGAGCGGGGGCACAGATACGCAGTATTTT
CAWSGGTDTQYF
>few|TRBJ1-2|TRBV4-3|-
TGCGCCAGCAGCCAATCCGAACAGCCTTATTACTATGGCTACACCTTC
CASSQSEQPYYYGYTF
>-|TRBJ1-1|TRBV14|-
TGTGCCAGCAGCCAAGATTTCGGGAACACTGAAGCTTTCTTT
CASSQDFGNTEAFF
>few|TRBJ2-3|TRBV4-3|-
TGCGCCAGCAGTTACAGGGGTAGGCGGGAGTTGGGCACAGATACGCAGTATTTT
CASSYRGRRELGTDTQYF
>many|TRBJ2-3|TRBV20-1|-
TGCAGTGCTAGGCCGGCAAGAGATACGCAGTATTTT
CSARPARDTQYF
>-|TRBJ1-3|TRBV27|TRBD1
TGTGCCAGCAGTCCTCTGGGACAGGGGGACTCTGGAAACACCATATATTTT
CASSPLGQGDSGNTIYF
>many|TRBJ1-6|TRBV6-5|-
TGTGCCAGCAGTTACTCGATATGGCTAGGGGACCGCCTGGATTCACCCCTCCACTTT
CASSYSIWLGDRLDSPLHF
>many|TRBJ1-5|TRBV7-2|TRBD1
TGTGCCAGCAGCCAGTACGGACAGGTGATGAATCAGCCCCAGCATTTT
CASSQYGQVMNQPQHF
>many|TRBJ2-7|TRBV4-2|-
TGTGCCAGCAGCCAGGGGGAGGCCTACCCCTACGAGCAGTACTTC
CASSQGEAYPYEQYF
>few|TRBJ2-1|TRBV30|TRBD2
TGTGCCTGGAGTCCCGGGAGGCCCGGGTGGAATGAGCAGTTCTTC
CAWSPGRPGWNEQFF
>many|TRBJ2-1|TRBV12-3/TRBV12-4|-
TGTGCCAGCAGTTTAACCTGGGGAGGTGAGCAGTTCTTC
CASSLTWGGEQFF
>many|TRBJ1-2|TRBV7-9|-
TGTGCCAGCAGCTCGCACCCCCTTCTTGGCTACACCTTC
CASSSHPLLGYTF
>few|TRBJ2-2|TRBV19|-
TGTGCCAGTAGTATCTCCGGGGGCGGGACCGGGGAGCTGTTTTTT
CASSISGGGTGELFF
>many|TRBJ2-5|TRBV7-9|-
TGTGCCAGCAGCTTTCAACGAGAGACCCAGTACTTC
CASSFQRETQYF
>many|TRBJ2-7|TRBV19|TRBD1
TGTGCCAGTAGTATCTCGACAGGGGGCTTCGACGAGCAGTACTTC
CASSISTGGFDEQYF
>-|TRBJ2-3|TRBV4-3|-
TGCGCCGGCAGCCCGACTAGTCGCGCAGATACGCAGTATTTC
CAGSPTSRADTQYF
>many|TRBJ2-2|TRBV12-5|-
TGTGCTAGTGGTTTGGCACCAGAGAACACCGGGGAGCTGTTTTTT
CASGLAPENTGELFF
>-|TRBJ2-1|TRBV20-1|TRBD1
TGCAGTGCTAGAGAGTTAGGACAGGAGATACTCTACAATGAGCAGTTCTTC
CSARELGQEILYNEQFF
>-|TRBJ2-7|TRBV4-1|-
TGCGCCAGCAGCCAAGATTTGCTGGATCTCTCCTACGAGCAGTACTTC
CASSQDLLDLSYEQYF
>many|TRBJ2-5|TRBV11-2|-
TGTGCCAGCAGCAAACAGGGCCAAGAGACCCAGTACTTC
CASSKQGQETQYF
>few|TRBJ2-7|TRBV10-2|TRBD2
TGCGCCAGCAGTGAGTATGTGGGAGGGAGCTCCTACGAGCAGTACTTC
CASSEYVGGSSYEQYF
>-|TRBJ2-4|TRBV28|TRBD2
TGTGCCAGCAGTCATGGACTAGCCAAAAACATCCAGCACTTC
CASSHGLAKNIQHF
>many|TRBJ2-7|TRBV5-1|-
TGCGCCAGCAGCTTGGCCGGCAGTGCCGCCTACGAGCAGTACTTC
CASSLAGSAAYEQYF
>many|TRBJ1-5|TRBV4-1|-
TGCGCCAGCAGCCAAGAACCTCATTATAGCAATCAGCCCCAGCATTTT
CASSQEPHYSNQPQHF
>many|TRBJ1-5|TRBV13|-
TGTGCCAGCAGCTTAAAGGGGGTTAGCAATCAGCCCCAGCATTTT
CASSLKGVSNQPQHF
>-|TRBJ1-2|TRBV12-3/TRBV12-4|-
TGTGCCAGCAGTTTAGCGGCGGATCCTAACTATGGCTGCACCTTC
CASSLAADPNYGCTF
>few|TRBJ2-5|TRBV3-1|-
TGTGCCAGCAGCCAAGATTCGAGTCCCGGAGAGACCCAGTACTTC
CASSQDSSPGETQYF
>few|TRBJ2-7|TRBV7-2|TRBD2
TGTGCCAGCAGCTTCGGGACTAGCGGGGAGCCTGACAGGACCTACGAGCAGTACTTC
CASSFGTSGEPDRTYEQYF
>many|TRBJ2-5|TRBV15|-
TGTGCCACCAGCAGAGGGATTGAAGACCCAACCCAGTACTTC
CATSRGIEDPTQYF
>many|TRBJ2-1|TRBV5-6|-
TGTGCCAGCAGCCCGGGGACGGATTACAATGAGCAGTTCTTC
CASSPGTDYNEQFF
>many|TRBJ1-5|TRBV2|-
TGTGCCAGCAGTGAAGCGCTTAAGGCACTAAATCAGCCCCAGCATTTT
CASSEALKALNQPQHF